This passage covers 20 T cell receptor beta chains from one sample sequenced in a study of cytomegalovirus exposure and HLA in healthy donors. The PCR employed 60 Vbeta primers together with 13 Jbeta primers. The protocol was immunoSEQ multiplex PCR, while the TCRdb copy is restricted to in-frame clones and leaves out a portion. The data contain around 180,000 clones, approximately 84% of them seen just once; the ten biggest clones take up about 6%. Specimen: PBMCs. These receptors were collected from a woman aged 25-40 years in good health and CMV-seropositive.

This clone was seen just once. The V gene is TRBV12-5, the J gene TRBJ2-3; TRBD1 agrees at 9 bases. V dropped 4 bases and J dropped 3; count of bases not matched to a gene: 5. The CDR3 covers 15 residues. Germline-derived CDR1 and CDR2 are LGHNT and FRNRAP. This CDR3 reads CASGSGQGWTDTQYF. The DNA for the CDR3 is TGTGCTAGTGGTTCCGGACAGGGGTGGACAGATACGCAGTATTTT.

This chain uses TRBV2 with TRBJ2-3; D gene unclear. Germline CDR1 SNHLY, CDR2 FYNNEI. The V and J ends lost 2 bases and 3 bases respectively, with 12 bases between them. This CDR3 has 15 amino acids. CDR3 DNA sequence: TGTGCCAGCAGTGAATATGCTACCCGGACAGATACGCAGTATTTT. Translation: CASSEYATRTDTQYF.

The gene calls are TRBV27 and TRBJ2-1; D gene unclear. The germline gives CDR1 MNHEY, CDR2 SMNVEV (reference sequence). Trimming stripped 6 bases from V and 8 bases from J, with 11 bases between. The CDR3 is 12 amino acids. CDR3: CASRYARDEQFF. The CDR3 DNA reads TGTGCCAGCAGATATGCCCGGGATGAGCAGTTCTTC.

The rearrangement links TRBV9 to TRBJ2-3; maybe TRBD2 (6 bases). From germline, CDR1 is SGDLS and CDR2 YYNGEE. V lost 4 bases, J lost 0 bases, and 12 bases lay in between. The CDR3 has 15 residues. The CDR3 protein is CASSPRERSTDTQYF. Here the CDR3 DNA reads TGTGCCAGCAGCCCCCGGGAGAGGAGCACAGATACGCAGTATTTT.

The chain is built from TRBV19 and TRBJ2-5, with 8 bases aligning to TRBD1. Germline values: CDR1 LNHDA, CDR2 SQIVND (reference sequence). J lost 5 bases, V lost 4 bases, and 9 bases had no gene match. This CDR3 spans 15 amino acids. The CDR3 sequence is CASSTGTGLSETQYF. CDR3 sequence (DNA): TGTGCCAGTAGTACGGGGACAGGCCTGTCGGAGACCCAGTACTTC.

This clone was picked up one time. The CDR3 nucleotides read TGTGCCAGCAGCCCCCCAACCGGGGAGCTGTTTTTT. Its translation: CASSPPTGELFF. The genes are TRBV7-9 and TRBJ2-2; D is unclear. Germline values: CDR1 SEHNR, CDR2 FQNEAQ (reference sequence). V lost 5 bases, J lost 5 bases, and 6 bases lay in between. The CDR3 has 12 residues.

The chain couples TRBV5-1 to TRBJ2-1; TRBD2 agrees at 7 bases. The length of the CDR3 is 16 residues. J lost 2 bases, V lost 0 bases, and 5 bases had no gene match. Germline V gene data show CDR1 as SGHRS and CDR2 as YFSETQ. Written as DNA, the CDR3 is TGCGCCAGCAGCTTGGAGGTCGCGGGAGCCTACAATGAGCAGTTCTTC. It codes for CASSLEVAGAYNEQFF.

The V gene is TRBV6-1, the J gene TRBJ2-7; 8 nucleotides align to TRBD2. Trimming took 10 bases from V and 1 from J; bases not matched to a gene: 12. Germline values: CDR1 MNHNS, CDR2 SASEGT. This CDR3 has 15 residues. The CDR3 DNA reads as TGTGCCAACCCCGGGGGGGCCAGTCGGTCCTACGAGCAGTACTTC. This codes for CANPGGASRSYEQYF.

The chain joins TRBV6-6 to TRBJ2-5, with TRBD1 as a possible D gene (8 bases). This CDR3 is 16 amino acids long. Trimming pared 6 bases from V and 1 base from J, leaving 18 bases between. CDR1 and CDR2 from the germline V gene are MNHNY and SVGAGI (reference sequence). This CDR3 is CASRGGAGTGQETQYF. The CDR3 DNA sequence: TGTGCCAGCAGGGGGGGGGCCGGGACAGGCCAAGAGACCCAGTACTTC.

This clone was picked up a small number of times. The chain has TRBV7-2 and TRBJ2-7; D not resolved. The CDR3 is made up of 14 amino acids. CDR1 and CDR2 (germline): SGHTA, FQGNSA. V was clipped by 1 base and J by 3 bases, with 10 bases between them. The CDR3 reads CASSLDSSVYEQYF. In nucleotides, the CDR3 is TGTGCCAGCAGCTTAGACAGCTCTGTCTACGAGCAGTACTTC.

The rearrangement uses TRBV19 and TRBJ1-1; D gene uncertain. The CDR3 sequence is 13 residues long. Germline CDR1 reads LNHDA; CDR2 reads SQIVND (reference sequence). V was clipped by 3 bases and J by 1 base, with 6 bases between them. CDR3 bases: TGTGCCAGTAGTATCTCGAGGAACACTGAAGCTTTCTTT. Protein product: CASSISRNTEAFF.

This clone was detected a few times. V is TRBV4-2 and J is TRBJ1-5, with D tentatively TRBD1 (6 bases). The CDR3 length is 14 residues. V lost 0 bases to trimming and J lost 7 bases, with 10 bases between them. Germline-derived CDR1 and CDR2 are LGHNA and YNFKEQ. The CDR3 DNA sequence: TGTGCCAGCAGCCAAGACAGGGGTCGACAGCCCCAGCATTTT. Residues: CASSQDRGRQPQHF.

The genes are TRBV6-1 and TRBJ1-5; unclear D gene. V lost 8 bases and J lost 6, with 17 bases in between. The germline V gene has CDR1 MNHNS and CDR2 SASEGT. This CDR3 is built from 14 residues. In DNA, the CDR3 is TGTGCCAGCGGTTTCGGGGATTCAGGTCAGCCCCAGCATTTT. The encoded protein is CASGFGDSGQPQHF.

This rearrangement joins TRBV6-5 to TRBJ2-5; D is undetermined. The J call may be wrong; the DNA end is better matched by TRBJ2-7. The CDR3 extends over 11 amino acids. CDR1 MNHEY and CDR2 SVGAGI come from the germline V gene. The CDR3 loop reads CASTRSGEQYF. DNA for the CDR3: TGTGCCAGCACCAGGTCAGGCGAGCAGTACTTC.

The CDR3 spells CASSLVSSDTQYF. The CDR3 DNA is TGTGCCAGCAGCTTGGTATCTTCAGATACGCAGTATTTT. The rearrangement links TRBV5-4 to TRBJ2-3, with D unresolved. Germline CDR1 SGHNT, CDR2 YYREEE (reference sequence). The CDR3 consists of 13 residues. Trimming removed 0 bases from V and 4 bases from J, with 6 bases in between.

This clone was seen just once. This chain joins TRBV28 and TRBJ1-5; maybe TRBD1 (5 bases). The germline CDR1 and CDR2 sequences are MDHEN and SYDVKM. V shed 6 bases and J shed 7 bases, with 10 bases lying between them. CDR3 length: 12 amino acids. CDR3 bases: TGTGCCAGCAGGCAGGCAGGGCAGCCCCAGCATTTT. This encodes CASRQAGQPQHF.

This clone was seen a handful of times. The V gene is TRBV11-2, the J gene TRBJ1-2, with TRBD1 identical over 7 bases. J gave up 8 bases and V 2 bases, and 8 bases lay outside the gene matches. The germline V gene encodes CDR1 SGHAT and CDR2 FQNNGV. The CDR3 is 14 residues long. The CDR3 loop reads CASSLNNAGGGYTF. The CDR3 region has the DNA TGTGCCAGCAGCTTAAACAATGCAGGGGGAGGCTACACCTTC.

This clone was detected only once. This sequence joins TRBV5-6 and TRBJ2-1; D call uncertain. Germline lookup yields CDR1 SGHDT and CDR2 YYEEEE. V lost 3 bases and J 4 bases, leaving 8 bases between the germline ends. The CDR3 consists of 13 residues. The CDR3 region is CASSYWRYNEQFF. CDR3 nucleotides: TGTGCCAGCAGCTATTGGAGATACAATGAGCAGTTCTTC. The full variable domain, its missing parts supplied by reference TRBV5-6 and TRBJ2-1, is DAGVTQSPTHLIKTRGQQVTLRCSPKSGHDTVSWYQQALGQGPQFIFQYYEEEERQRGNFPDRFSGHQFPNYSSELNVNALLLGDSALYLCASSYWRYNEQFFGPGTRLTVL.

This chain joins TRBV5-1 and TRBJ2-5; 10 bases map to TRBD2. Looked up from germline, CDR1 is SGHRS and CDR2 is YFSETQ. CDR3 length: 13 residues. J lost 5 bases, V lost 5 bases, and 3 bases had no gene match. This chain's CDR3 is CASSRGLAETQYF. The CDR3 DNA reads TGCGCCAGCAGTCGGGGACTAGCGGAGACCCAGTACTTC.

The rearrangement uses TRBV7-8 and TRBJ2-7; the D gene is possibly TRBD1 (5 bases). CDR3 length equals 15 residues. Deletions cut 5 bases from V and 6 bases from J, with 20 bases between. From germline, CDR1 is SGHVS and CDR2 FQNEAQ. Here the CDR3 DNA reads TGTGCCAGCAGCCCAGTGATTGACAGTACCTCCGAGCAGTACTTC. It encodes CASSPVIDSTSEQYF.